This TCR beta chain was captured by sequencing in a study of blood T cell repertoires in COVID-19 (dated by TCRdb to 2020 to 2022). A note on the overall study: The collaborator samples originated in the United States, Italy and Spain and spanned the acute and convalescent phases of COVID-19. Where HLA class I and class II types were available, the types were taken from metadata supplied by the sample provider, not from assay-based typing. Nearly every sample came with metadata listing a de-identified subject ID, COVID-19 status, age in years and sex. The repertoires were released in a freely available public database meant as a resource for research on the immune response to SARS-CoV-2. Subjects who had been exposed to COVID-19, were actively infected with it, or had recovered from it provided the deeply sampled blood TCRbeta repertoires that made up the dataset. The material from the prospective study consisted of cDNA or gDNA derived from T cells, B-cell-depleted T cells, or PBMCs. The samples were drawn from the first 160 participants of the ongoing ImmuneRACE study and from 1,254 subjects provided by 6 global collaborators. The paper as a whole reports these results and caveats: The quantity of clinical and demographic metadata differed by source and by participant and was supplied without curation.

With regard to this clone: This clone's antigen is unknown. No per-base quality is available; no much larger clone lies one base away.

TCRbeta CDR3 regions were amplified from genomic DNA using the immunoSEQ Assay, a bias-controlled multiplex PCR. In the original analysis: The number of nucleated cells in each sample was estimated from the amplification of reference gene primers within the assay. To quantify the absolute abundance of each unique TCRbeta CDR3 rearrangement, sequence reads were collapsed and filtered. For each sample, productive Simpson clonality was calculated as the square root of Simpson's diversity index across productive rearrangements. Entries here come from immuneACCESS through TCRdb and include only in-frame sequences with V and J called. Some clones fail to appear in such tables; in the studies checked, an unresolved V gene covers under half of the shortfall, and the cause of the remainder is unknown. That table is the source of V, J and clone size, and D and trimming were worked out from the DNA. The table for this sample lists 130,000 or so clones; around 86% of them were counted only once. The ten largest account for about 17% of the sample.

CDR3 length: 15 amino acids, cysteine to phenylalanine. This entry keeps only the CDR3 DNA: 45 bases, framed from base 1. In the germline V gene, CDR1 corresponds to SGHAT and CDR2 to FQNNGV. V ends up 5 bases short and J 2 bases short, with an unmatched junction base count of 5. Another Seattle source contributed samples from volunteer blood donors who had recovered from COVID-19. Collaborating institutions collected whole blood in K2EDTA tubes following their own protocols. For TCRbeta analysis, collaborator samples were shipped as frozen whole blood, as isolated PBMCs, or as DNA extracted from either sample type.

Source material: peripheral blood. This TCR was recovered from a woman between 45 and 60 years old who had recovered from COVID-19. The sequence is built from TRBV11-2 and TRBJ2-2; 7 central nucleotides agree with TRBD1. The CDR3 region reads CASSRGQRNTGELFF. The DNA reads TGTGCCAGCAGCCGGGGACAGAGAAACACCGGGGAGCTGTTTTTT.